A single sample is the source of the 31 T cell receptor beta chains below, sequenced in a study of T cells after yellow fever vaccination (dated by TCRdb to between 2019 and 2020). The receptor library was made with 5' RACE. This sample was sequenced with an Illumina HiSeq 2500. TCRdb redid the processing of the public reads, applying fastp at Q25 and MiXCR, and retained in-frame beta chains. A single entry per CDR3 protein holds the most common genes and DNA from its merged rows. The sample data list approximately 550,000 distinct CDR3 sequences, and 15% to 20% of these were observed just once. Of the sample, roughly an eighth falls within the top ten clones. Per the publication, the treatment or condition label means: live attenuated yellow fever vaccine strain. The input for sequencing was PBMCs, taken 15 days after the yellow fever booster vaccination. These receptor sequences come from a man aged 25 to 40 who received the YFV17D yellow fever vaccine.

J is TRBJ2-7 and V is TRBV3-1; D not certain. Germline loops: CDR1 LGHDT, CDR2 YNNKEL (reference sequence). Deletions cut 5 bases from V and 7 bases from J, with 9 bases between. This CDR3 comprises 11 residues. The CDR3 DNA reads TGTGCCAGCAGCTCTTCCGCGGAGCAGTACTTC. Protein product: CASSSSAEQYF.

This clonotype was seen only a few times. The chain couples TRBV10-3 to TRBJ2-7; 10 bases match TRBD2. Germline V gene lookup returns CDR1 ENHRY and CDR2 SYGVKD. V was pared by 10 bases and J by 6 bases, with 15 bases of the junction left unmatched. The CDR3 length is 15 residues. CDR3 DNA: TGTGCCACCCCGGCGTGGCTAGCGGGAGCTGGCGAGCAGTACTTC. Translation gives CATPAWLAGAGEQYF.

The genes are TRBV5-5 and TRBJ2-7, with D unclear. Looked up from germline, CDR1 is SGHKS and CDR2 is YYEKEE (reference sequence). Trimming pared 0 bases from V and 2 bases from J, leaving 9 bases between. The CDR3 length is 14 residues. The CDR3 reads CASSLVQPTYEQYF. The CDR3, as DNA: TGTGCCAGCAGCTTGGTTCAGCCTACCTACGAGCAGTACTTC.

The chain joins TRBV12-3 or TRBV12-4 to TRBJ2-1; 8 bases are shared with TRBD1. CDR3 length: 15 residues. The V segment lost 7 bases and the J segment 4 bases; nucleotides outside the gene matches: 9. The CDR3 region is CASTLDRAYYNEQFF. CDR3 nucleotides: TGTGCCAGCACCCTGGACAGGGCCTATTACAATGAGCAGTTCTTC.

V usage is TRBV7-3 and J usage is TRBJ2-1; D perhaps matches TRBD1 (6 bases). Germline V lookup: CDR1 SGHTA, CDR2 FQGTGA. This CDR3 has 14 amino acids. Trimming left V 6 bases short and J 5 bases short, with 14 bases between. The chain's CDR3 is CASRLQGLDNEQFF. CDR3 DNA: TGTGCCAGCAGGTTACAGGGATTGGACAATGAGCAGTTCTTC.

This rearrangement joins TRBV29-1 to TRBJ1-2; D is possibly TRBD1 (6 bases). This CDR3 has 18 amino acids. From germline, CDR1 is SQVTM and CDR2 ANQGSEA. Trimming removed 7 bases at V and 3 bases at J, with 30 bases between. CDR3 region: CSAGGPGNSPAIHYGYTF. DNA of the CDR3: TGCAGCGCCGGGGGGCCGGGGAACAGCCCAGCGATCCACTATGGCTACACCTTC.

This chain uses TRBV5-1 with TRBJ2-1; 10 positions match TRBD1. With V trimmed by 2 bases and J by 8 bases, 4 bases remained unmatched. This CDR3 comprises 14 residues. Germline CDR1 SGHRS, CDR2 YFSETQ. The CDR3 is CASSFTGQGDEQFF. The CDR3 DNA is TGCGCCAGCAGCTTTACCGGACAGGGGGATGAGCAGTTCTTC.

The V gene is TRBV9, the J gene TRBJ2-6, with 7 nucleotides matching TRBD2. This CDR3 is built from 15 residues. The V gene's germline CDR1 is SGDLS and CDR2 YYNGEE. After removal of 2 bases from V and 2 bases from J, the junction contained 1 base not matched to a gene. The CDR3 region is CASSVAGAGANVLTF. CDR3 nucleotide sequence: TGTGCCAGCAGCGTGGCGGGGGCTGGGGCCAACGTCCTGACTTTC.

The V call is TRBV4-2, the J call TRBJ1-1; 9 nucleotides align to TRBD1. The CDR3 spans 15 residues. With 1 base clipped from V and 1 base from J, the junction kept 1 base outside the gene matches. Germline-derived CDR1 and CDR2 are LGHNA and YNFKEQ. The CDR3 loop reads CASSQVDRGNTEAFF. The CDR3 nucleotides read TGTGCCAGCAGCCAAGTGGACAGGGGGAACACTGAAGCTTTCTTT.

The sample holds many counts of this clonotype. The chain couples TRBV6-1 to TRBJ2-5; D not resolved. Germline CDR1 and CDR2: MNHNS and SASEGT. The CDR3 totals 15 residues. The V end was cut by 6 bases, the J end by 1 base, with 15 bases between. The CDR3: CASRGSSASQETQYF. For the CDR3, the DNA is TGTGCCAGCAGGGGGTCTTCGGCGTCCCAAGAGACCCAGTACTTC.

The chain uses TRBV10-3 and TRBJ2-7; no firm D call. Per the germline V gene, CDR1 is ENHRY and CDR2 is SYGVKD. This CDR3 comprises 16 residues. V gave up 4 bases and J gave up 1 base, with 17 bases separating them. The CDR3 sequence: CAISGWRDRESYEQYF. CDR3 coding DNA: TGTGCCATCAGTGGGTGGAGAGACCGCGAATCCTACGAGCAGTACTTC.

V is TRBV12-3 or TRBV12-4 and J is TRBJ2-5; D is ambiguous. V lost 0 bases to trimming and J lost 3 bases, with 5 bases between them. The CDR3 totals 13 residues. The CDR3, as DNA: TGTGCCAGCAGTTTAGCGCCCGAAGAGACCCAGTACTTC. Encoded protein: CASSLAPEETQYF.

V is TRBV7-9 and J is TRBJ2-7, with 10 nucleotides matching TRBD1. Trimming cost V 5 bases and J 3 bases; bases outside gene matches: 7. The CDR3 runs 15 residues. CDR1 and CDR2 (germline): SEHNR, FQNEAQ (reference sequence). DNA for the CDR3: TGTGCCAGCAGCCCGATAGGACAGGGGGGCTACGAGCAGTACTTC. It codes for CASSPIGQGGYEQYF.

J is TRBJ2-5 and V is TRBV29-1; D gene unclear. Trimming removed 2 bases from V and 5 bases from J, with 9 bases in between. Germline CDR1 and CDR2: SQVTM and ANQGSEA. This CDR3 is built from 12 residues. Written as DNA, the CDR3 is TGCAGCGTTGAATTTGGGCTGGAGACCCAGTACTTC. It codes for CSVEFGLETQYF. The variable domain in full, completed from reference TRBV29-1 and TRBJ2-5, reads SAVISQKPSRDICQRGTSLTIQCQVDSQVTMMFWYRQQPGQSLTLIATANQGSEATYESGFVIDKFPISRPNLTFSTLTVSNMSPEDSSIYLCSVEFGLETQYFGPGTRLLVL.

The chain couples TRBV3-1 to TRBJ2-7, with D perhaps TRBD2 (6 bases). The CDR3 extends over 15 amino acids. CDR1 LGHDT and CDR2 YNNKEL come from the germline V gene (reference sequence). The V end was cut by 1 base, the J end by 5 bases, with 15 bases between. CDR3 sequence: CASSQGWGRRNEQYF. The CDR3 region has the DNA TGTGCCAGCAGCCAAGGTTGGGGGAGGAGAAACGAGCAGTACTTC.

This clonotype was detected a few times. The CDR3 DNA reads TGCAGTGCTAGACACCGGGCTCAAGAGACCCAGTACTTC. Translation gives CSARHRAQETQYF. The chain joins TRBV20-1 to TRBJ2-5; no clear D gene. Per the germline V gene, CDR1 is DFQATT and CDR2 is SNEGSKA (reference sequence). The V end was cut by 2 bases, the J end by 2 bases, with 9 bases between. This CDR3 is 13 amino acids long.

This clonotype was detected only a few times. The DNA for the CDR3 is TGCGCCAGCAGACCTGAATTTCTCAGGGGGCGGACGGTAGGGACCCAGTACTTC. Amino acid sequence: CASRPEFLRGRTVGTQYF. This rearrangement joins TRBV5-1 to TRBJ2-5; 8 nucleotides line up with TRBD1. This CDR3 comprises 18 residues. The V and J ends lost 5 bases and 7 bases, in that order; junction bases with no gene match: 22. The germline CDR1 and CDR2 sequences are SGHRS and YFSETQ.

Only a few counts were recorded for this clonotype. The DNA for the CDR3 is TGCAGTGCTAGAAGGGGGCAGATTTCCTACGAGCAGTACTTC. It is translated as CSARRGQISYEQYF. V gene TRBV20-1 combines with J gene TRBJ2-7, with 7 nucleotides matching TRBD1. Germline V lookup: CDR1 DFQATT, CDR2 SNEGSKA (reference sequence). This CDR3 is built from 14 residues. V dropped 2 bases and J dropped 1; count of bases not matched to a gene: 5.

This chain's CDR3 is CSARQAGVSYEQYF. DNA for the CDR3: TGCAGTGCTAGACAAGCGGGGGTATCCTACGAGCAGTACTTC. The chain uses TRBV20-1 and TRBJ2-7, with 8 bases identical to TRBD2. Per germline, CDR1 DFQATT and CDR2 SNEGSKA (reference sequence). Germline trimming cut 2 bases from V and 1 base from J; bases unmatched to any gene: 4. The CDR3 covers 14 residues.

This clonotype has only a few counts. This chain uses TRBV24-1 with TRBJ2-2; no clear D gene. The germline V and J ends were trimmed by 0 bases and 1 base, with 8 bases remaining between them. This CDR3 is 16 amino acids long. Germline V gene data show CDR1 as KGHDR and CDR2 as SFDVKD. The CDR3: CATSDLQARNTGELFF. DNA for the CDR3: TGTGCCACCAGTGATTTGCAGGCACGGAACACCGGGGAGCTGTTTTTT.

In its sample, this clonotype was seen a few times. The CDR3 bases are TGTGCCAGCTCACCAGAGGCAGGGGGCAATCAGCCCCAGCATTTT. Protein sequence: CASSPEAGGNQPQHF. The chain combines TRBV18 with TRBJ1-5; tentatively, D is TRBD1 (6 bases). CDR3 length: 15 residues. Germline-derived CDR1 and CDR2 are KGHSH and LQKENI. The V and J ends lost 2 bases and 2 bases respectively, with 10 bases between them.

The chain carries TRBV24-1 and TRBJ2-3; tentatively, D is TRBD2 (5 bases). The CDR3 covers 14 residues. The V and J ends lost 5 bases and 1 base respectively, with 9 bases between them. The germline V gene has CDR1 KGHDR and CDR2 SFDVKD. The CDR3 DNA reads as TGTGCCACCAGTGGAGGGTCCGGCACAGATACGCAGTATTTT. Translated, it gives CATSGGSGTDTQYF.

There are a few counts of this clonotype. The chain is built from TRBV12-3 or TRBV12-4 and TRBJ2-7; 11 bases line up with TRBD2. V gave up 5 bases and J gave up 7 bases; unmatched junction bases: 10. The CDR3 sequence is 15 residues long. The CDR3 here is CASSASGTSGYEQYF. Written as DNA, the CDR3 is TGTGCCAGCAGTGCATCCGGGACTAGCGGTTATGAGCAGTACTTC.

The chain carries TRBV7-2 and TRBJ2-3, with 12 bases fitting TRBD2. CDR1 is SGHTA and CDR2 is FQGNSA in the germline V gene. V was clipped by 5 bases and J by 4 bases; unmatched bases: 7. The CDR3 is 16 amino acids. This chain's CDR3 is CASSPRTSGNADTQYF. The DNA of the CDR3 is TGTGCCAGCAGCCCCCGGACTAGCGGGAATGCAGATACGCAGTATTTT.

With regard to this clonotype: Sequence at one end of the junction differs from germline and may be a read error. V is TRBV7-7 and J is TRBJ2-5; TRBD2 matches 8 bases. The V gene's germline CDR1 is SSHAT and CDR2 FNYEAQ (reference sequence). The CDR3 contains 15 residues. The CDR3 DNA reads TGTGCTAGCAGCCCAGTCGGGGGGGGTACAGAGACCCAGTACTTC. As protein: CASSPVGGGTETQYF.

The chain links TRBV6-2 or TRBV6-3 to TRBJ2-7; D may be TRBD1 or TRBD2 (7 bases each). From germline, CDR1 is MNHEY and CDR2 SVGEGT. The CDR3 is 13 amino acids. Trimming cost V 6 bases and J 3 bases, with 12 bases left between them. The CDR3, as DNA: TGTGCCAGCAGACCAGGGGGGGGCTACGAGCAGTACTTC. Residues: CASRPGGGYEQYF.

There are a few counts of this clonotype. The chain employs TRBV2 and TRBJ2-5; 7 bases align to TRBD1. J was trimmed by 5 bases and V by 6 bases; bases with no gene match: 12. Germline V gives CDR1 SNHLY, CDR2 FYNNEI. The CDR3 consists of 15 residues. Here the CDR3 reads CASRETTGSGETQYF. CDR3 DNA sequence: TGTGCCAGCAGGGAAACGACAGGGTCGGGGGAGACCCAGTACTTC.

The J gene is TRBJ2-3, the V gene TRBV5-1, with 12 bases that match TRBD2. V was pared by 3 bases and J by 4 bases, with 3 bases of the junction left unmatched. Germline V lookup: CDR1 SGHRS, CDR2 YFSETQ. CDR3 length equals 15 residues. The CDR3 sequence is CASSWGTSGPDTQYF. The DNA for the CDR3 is TGCGCCAGCAGCTGGGGGACTAGCGGGCCAGATACGCAGTATTTT.

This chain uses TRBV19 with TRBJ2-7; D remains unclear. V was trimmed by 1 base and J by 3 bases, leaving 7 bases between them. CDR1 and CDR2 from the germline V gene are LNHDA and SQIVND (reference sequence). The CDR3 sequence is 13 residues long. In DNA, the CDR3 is TGTGCCAGTAGTATAGTACCTGACTACGAGCAGTACTTC. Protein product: CASSIVPDYEQYF.

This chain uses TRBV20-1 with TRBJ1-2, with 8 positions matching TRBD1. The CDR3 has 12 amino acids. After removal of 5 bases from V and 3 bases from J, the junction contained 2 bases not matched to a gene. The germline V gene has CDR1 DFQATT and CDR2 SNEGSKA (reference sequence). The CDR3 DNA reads TGCAGTGCTCAGACAGGGGACTATGGCTACACCTTC. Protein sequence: CSAQTGDYGYTF.

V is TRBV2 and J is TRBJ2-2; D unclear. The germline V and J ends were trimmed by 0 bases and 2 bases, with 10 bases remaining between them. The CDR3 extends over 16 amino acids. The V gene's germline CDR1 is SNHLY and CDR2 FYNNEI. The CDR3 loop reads CASSEARGFNTGELFF. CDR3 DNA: TGTGCCAGCAGTGAAGCGCGTGGATTTAACACCGGGGAGCTGTTTTTT.